This TCR beta chain was sequenced during a study of OX40 agonist ivuxolimab in advanced cancers. Study-level information: Ivuxolimab is a fully human IgG2 antibody that activates OX40 (CD134). Past anti-PD-1, anti-PD-L1 or anti-CTLA-4 therapy was accepted, and 40% to 45% had received some. Study observations and caveats: Compared with others, partial responders at 0.1-3.0 mg/kg displayed clonal expansion among the lowest. Clonal expansion from baseline to week 6 occurred in both CD4+ and CD8+ T cells.

In its sample, this clone was seen once. Its antigen is unknown. Using immunoSEQ multiplex PCR, the repertoire was profiled, and TCRdb retains in-frame clones only, with some absent. The sample has tens of thousands of clones; 65% to 85% are singletons. The V and J ends lost 1 base and 0 bases respectively, with 16 bases between them. CDR1 is SGHVS, CDR2 FQNEAQ, per germline. This CDR3 has 17 residues. The starting material was CD4+ or CD8+ T cells sorted from blood, obtained in a trial of the OX40 agonist ivuxolimab. This chain uses TRBV7-8 with TRBJ2-7; tentative D call: TRBD2 (6 bases). This TCR was sampled from an adult with an advanced solid tumor such as melanoma, head and neck, liver or kidney cancer. The CDR3 reads CASSLEGWREYSYEQYF. The CDR3 region has the DNA TGTGCCAGCAGCTTAGAGGGATGGCGGGAATACTCCTACGAGCAGTACTTC.